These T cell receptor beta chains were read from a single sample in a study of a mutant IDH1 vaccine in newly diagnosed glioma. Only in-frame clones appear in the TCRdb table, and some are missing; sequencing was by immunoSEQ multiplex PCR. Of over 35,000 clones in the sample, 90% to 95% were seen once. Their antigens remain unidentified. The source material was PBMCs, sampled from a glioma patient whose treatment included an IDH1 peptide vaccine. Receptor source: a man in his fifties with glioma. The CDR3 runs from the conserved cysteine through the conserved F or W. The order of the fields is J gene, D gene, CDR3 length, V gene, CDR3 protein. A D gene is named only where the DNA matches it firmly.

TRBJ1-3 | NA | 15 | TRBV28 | CASYLTGVGGNTIYF
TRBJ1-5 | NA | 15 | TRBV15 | CATSSWGRSNQPQHF
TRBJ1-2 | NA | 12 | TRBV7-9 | CASSQDGYGYTF
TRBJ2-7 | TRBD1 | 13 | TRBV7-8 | CASSPDRVYEQYF
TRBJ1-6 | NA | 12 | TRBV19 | CASSRAASPLHF
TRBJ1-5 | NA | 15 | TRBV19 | CASSILETGNQPQHF
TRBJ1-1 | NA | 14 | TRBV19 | CASSMNPLNTEAFF
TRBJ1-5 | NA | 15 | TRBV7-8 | CASSLARRSNQPQHF
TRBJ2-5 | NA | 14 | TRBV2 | CASSEYPSAGTQYF
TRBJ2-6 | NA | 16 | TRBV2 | CASNTDNPSGANVLTF
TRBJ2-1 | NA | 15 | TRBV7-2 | CASSATTGAAAEQFF